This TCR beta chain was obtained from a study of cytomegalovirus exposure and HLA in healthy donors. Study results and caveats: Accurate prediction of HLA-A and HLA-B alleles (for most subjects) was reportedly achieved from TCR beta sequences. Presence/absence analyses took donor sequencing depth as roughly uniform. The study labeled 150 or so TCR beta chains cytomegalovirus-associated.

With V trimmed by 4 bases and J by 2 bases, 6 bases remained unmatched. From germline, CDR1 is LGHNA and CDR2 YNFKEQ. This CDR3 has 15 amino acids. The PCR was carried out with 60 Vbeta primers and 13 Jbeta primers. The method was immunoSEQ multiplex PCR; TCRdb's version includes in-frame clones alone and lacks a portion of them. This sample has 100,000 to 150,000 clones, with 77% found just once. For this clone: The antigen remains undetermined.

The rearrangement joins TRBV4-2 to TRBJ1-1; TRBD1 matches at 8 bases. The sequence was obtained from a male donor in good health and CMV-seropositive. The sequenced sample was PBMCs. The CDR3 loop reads CASSRDGTGNTEAFF. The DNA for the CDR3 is TGTGCCAGCAGCCGTGATGGGACAGGTAACACTGAAGCTTTCTTT.